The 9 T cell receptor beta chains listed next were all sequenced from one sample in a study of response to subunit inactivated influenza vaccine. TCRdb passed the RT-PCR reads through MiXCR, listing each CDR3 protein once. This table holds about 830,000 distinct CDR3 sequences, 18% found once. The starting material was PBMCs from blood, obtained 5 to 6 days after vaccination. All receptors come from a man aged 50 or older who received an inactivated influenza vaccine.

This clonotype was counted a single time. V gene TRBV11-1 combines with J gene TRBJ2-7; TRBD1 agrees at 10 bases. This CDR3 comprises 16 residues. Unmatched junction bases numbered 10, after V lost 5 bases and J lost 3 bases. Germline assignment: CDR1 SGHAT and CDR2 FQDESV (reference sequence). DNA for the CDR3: TGTGCCAGCAGCCCGGTGGGTTGGACAGGGGGCTACGAGCAGTACTTC. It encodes CASSPVGWTGGYEQYF. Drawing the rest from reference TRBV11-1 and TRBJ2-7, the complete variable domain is EAEVAQSPRYKITEKSQAVAFWCDPISGHATLYWYRQILGQGPELLVQFQDESVVDDSQLPKDRFSAERLKGVDSTLKIQPAELGDSAMYLCASSPVGWTGGYEQYFGPGTRLTVT.

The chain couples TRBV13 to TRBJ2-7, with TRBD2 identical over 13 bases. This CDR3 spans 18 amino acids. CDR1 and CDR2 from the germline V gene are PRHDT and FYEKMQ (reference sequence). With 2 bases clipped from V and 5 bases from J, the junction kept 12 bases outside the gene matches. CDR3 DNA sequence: TGTGCCAGCAGCTTAAAGGGCCTACTGGGACTAGCGGGAAACGAGCAGTACTTC. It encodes CASSLKGLLGLAGNEQYF.

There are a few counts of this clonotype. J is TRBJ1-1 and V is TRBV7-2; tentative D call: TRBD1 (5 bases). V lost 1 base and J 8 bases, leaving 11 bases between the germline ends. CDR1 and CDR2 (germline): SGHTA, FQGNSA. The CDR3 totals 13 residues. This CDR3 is CASSLEGWGEAFF. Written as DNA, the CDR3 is TGTGCCAGCAGCTTAGAGGGATGGGGGGAAGCTTTCTTT.

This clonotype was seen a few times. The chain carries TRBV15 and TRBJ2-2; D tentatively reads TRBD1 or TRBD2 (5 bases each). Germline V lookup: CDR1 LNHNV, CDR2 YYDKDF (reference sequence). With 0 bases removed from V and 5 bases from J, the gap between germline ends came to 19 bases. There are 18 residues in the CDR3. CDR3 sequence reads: CATSRDRTGASGTGELFF. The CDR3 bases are TGTGCCACCAGCAGAGATAGGACCGGGGCCTCGGGGACCGGGGAGCTGTTTTTT.

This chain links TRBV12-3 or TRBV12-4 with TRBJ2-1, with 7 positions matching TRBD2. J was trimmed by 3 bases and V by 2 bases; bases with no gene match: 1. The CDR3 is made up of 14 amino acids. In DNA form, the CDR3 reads TGTGCCAGCAGTTTACCTAGCGGCTACAATGAGCAGTTCTTC. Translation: CASSLPSGYNEQFF.

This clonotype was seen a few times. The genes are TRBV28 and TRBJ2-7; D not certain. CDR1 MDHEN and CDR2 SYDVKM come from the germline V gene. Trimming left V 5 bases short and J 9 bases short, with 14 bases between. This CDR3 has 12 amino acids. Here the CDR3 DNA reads TGTGCCAGCAGTAACCCGATCGCGCCGCAGTACTTC. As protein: CASSNPIAPQYF.

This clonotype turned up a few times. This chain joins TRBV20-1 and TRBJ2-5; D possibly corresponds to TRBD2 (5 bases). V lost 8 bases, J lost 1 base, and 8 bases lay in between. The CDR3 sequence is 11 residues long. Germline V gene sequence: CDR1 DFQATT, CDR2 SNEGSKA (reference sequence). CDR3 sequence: CSTEGQETQYF. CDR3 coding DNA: TGCAGTACTGAGGGCCAAGAGACCCAGTACTTC.

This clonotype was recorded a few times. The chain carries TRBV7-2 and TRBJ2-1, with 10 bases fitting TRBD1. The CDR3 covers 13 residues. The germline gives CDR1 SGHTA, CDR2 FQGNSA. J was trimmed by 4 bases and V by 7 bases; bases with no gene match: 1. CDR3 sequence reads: CASKGQGYNEQFF. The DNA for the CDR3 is TGTGCCAGCAAGGGACAGGGGTACAATGAGCAGTTCTTC.

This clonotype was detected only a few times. As DNA, the CDR3 is TGCAGTGTCCCGGACAAGCCCTACGAGCAGTACTTC. This encodes CSVPDKPYEQYF. V gene TRBV20-1 combines with J gene TRBJ2-7, with D tentatively TRBD1 (5 bases). The V gene's germline CDR1 is DFQATT and CDR2 SNEGSKA (reference sequence). Trimming cost V 7 bases and J 2 bases, with 12 bases left between them. CDR3 length: 12 residues.